The next 21 T cell receptor beta chains were all read from a single sample in a study of control samples from healthy donors and cancer patients. The repertoire was sequenced with immunoSEQ multiplex PCR; TCRdb's copy has only in-frame clones and lacks some. The data contain 100,000 to 150,000 clones, 85% to 95% of them singletons. Sequenced sample: PBMCs. The receptor source for this set is a man older than 75 with head and neck cancer.

The chain uses TRBV25-1 and TRBJ1-4; D uncertain. V was pared by 0 bases and J by 7 bases, with 12 bases between. This CDR3 contains 15 residues. Germline lookup yields CDR1 MGHDK and CDR2 SYGVNS. Here the CDR3 reads CASSEYAGSGEKLFF. The DNA of the CDR3 is TGTGCCAGCAGTGAATATGCGGGGTCCGGTGAAAAACTGTTTTTT.

The V call is TRBV5-6, the J call TRBJ2-7; D is unclear. This CDR3 spans 14 amino acids. Trimming pared 1 base from V and 2 bases from J, leaving 10 bases between. Germline V gene sequence: CDR1 SGHDT, CDR2 YYEEEE. CDR3 amino acids: CASSLSLVAYEQYF. CDR3 sequence (DNA): TGTGCCAGCAGCTTGAGCCTAGTGGCCTACGAGCAGTACTTC.

This chain connects TRBV4-3 to TRBJ1-2; D gene unclear. This CDR3 is 16 amino acids long. V lost 1 base to trimming and J lost 4 bases, with 16 bases between them. Germline V lookup: CDR1 LGHNA, CDR2 YSLEER. The CDR3 loop reads CASSQVLSLSGYGYTF. DNA for the CDR3: TGCGCCAGCAGCCAAGTCTTATCGCTGTCTGGCTATGGCTACACCTTC.

The rearrangement joins TRBV29-1 to TRBJ1-2; D remains ambiguous. This CDR3 has 13 amino acids. V lost 4 bases to trimming and J lost 8 bases, with 17 bases between them. Germline-derived CDR1 and CDR2 are SQVTM and ANQGSEA. CDR3 sequence reads: CSVVGQTGLGYTF. CDR3 DNA: TGCAGCGTTGTCGGGCAGACCGGGTTGGGCTACACCTTC.

The gene calls are TRBV25-1 and TRBJ2-1, with unresolved D. V dropped 3 bases and J dropped 4 bases, with 13 bases sitting between them. The CDR3 totals 15 residues. Germline assignment: CDR1 MGHDK and CDR2 SYGVNS. CDR3 residues: CASSEIKASYNEQFF. The CDR3 DNA reads as TGTGCCAGCAGTGAGATAAAGGCTAGTTACAATGAGCAGTTCTTC.

This rearrangement joins TRBV7-8 to TRBJ2-2, with a possible D match to TRBD1 (5 bases). Germline CDR1 reads SGHVS; CDR2 reads FQNEAQ. V lost 2 bases and J 5 bases, leaving 21 bases between the germline ends. This CDR3 spans 18 amino acids. CDR3 bases: TGTGCCAGCAGCTTAACATGGCGTAGGGGTTCTGGAACCGGGGAGCTGTTTTTT. Translated: CASSLTWRRGSGTGELFF.

The chain uses TRBV7-8 and TRBJ2-2; D is possibly TRBD2 (6 bases). The germline CDR1 and CDR2 sequences are SGHVS and FQNEAQ. V lost 3 bases and J lost 4, with 9 bases in between. This CDR3 region has 14 residues. The CDR3 sequence: CASSFLGGTGELFF. The CDR3 DNA reads TGTGCCAGCAGCTTCTTGGGGGGCACCGGGGAGCTGTTTTTT.

The V and J genes are TRBV29-1 and TRBJ1-1; tentatively, D is TRBD1 (6 bases). V dropped 4 bases and J dropped 4 bases, with 13 bases sitting between them. Looked up from germline, CDR1 is SQVTM and CDR2 is ANQGSEA. CDR3 length equals 13 residues. CDR3 sequence reads: CSVGPGDITEAFF. The CDR3 bases are TGCAGCGTTGGCCCGGGGGACATCACTGAAGCTTTCTTT.

CDR3 DNA sequence: TGTGCCAGCTCACCATATAAGGGAACGGGCACAGATACGCAGTATTTT. Its translation: CASSPYKGTGTDTQYF. The chain joins TRBV18 to TRBJ2-3; D remains unclear. V lost 2 bases and J 1 base, leaving 13 bases between the germline ends. In germline, CDR1 is KGHSH, CDR2 LQKENI. The CDR3 has 16 amino acids. Based on the CDR3 plus reference TRBV18 and TRBJ2-3, the full variable domain is NAGVMQNPRHLVRRRGQEARLRCSPMKGHSHVYWYRQLPEEGLKFMVYLQKENIIDESGMPKERFSAEFPKEGPSILRIQQVVRGDSAAYFCASSPYKGTGTDTQYFGPGTRLTVL.

As to this clone: The same CDR3 is also encoded by other DNA sequences in this sample. CDR3 in amino acids: CASSFGQNNEQFF. The CDR3 DNA sequence: TGCGCCAGCAGCTTCGGACAAAACAATGAGCAGTTCTTC. The chain is built from TRBV5-1 and TRBJ2-1; D might be TRBD1 (5 bases). The V end lost 2 bases, the J end lost 5 bases, and 8 bases lay between the germline ends. The CDR3 covers 13 residues. The germline V gene has CDR1 SGHRS and CDR2 YFSETQ.

The CDR3 DNA is TGTGCCAGCAGCTTAGGGGGCGGGGCACAGACCCAGTACTTC. Translated, it gives CASSLGGGAQTQYF. This rearrangement joins TRBV2 to TRBJ2-5; TRBD1 is a possible D gene (7 bases). Germline CDR1 reads SNHLY; CDR2 reads FYNNEI. Trimming stripped 6 bases from V and 6 bases from J, with 17 bases between. The length of the CDR3 is 14 residues.

The chain recombines TRBV4-2 with TRBJ1-2; 7 bases line up with TRBD1. The CDR3 is 16 amino acids. V shed 3 bases and J 2 bases; nucleotides not matched to a gene: 9. CDR1 and CDR2 (germline): LGHNA, YNFKEQ. In DNA, the CDR3 is TGTGCCAGCAGCCAGACTGCGGGCAGGGGGAACTATGGCTACACCTTC. Its protein product is CASSQTAGRGNYGYTF.

V is TRBV18 and J is TRBJ1-6, with a tentative D call TRBD1 (6 bases). CDR1 is KGHSH, CDR2 LQKENI, per germline. Trimming removed 2 bases from V and 9 bases from J, with 14 bases in between. CDR3 size: 15 residues. In DNA, the CDR3 is TGTGCCAGCTCACCAGGACAGACCGGTCTTTCACCCCTCCACTTT. This sequence encodes CASSPGQTGLSPLHF.

This clone appeared a single time. This chain uses TRBV5-4 with TRBJ2-3; 7 nucleotides align to TRBD1. The germline CDR1 and CDR2 sequences are SGHNT and YYREEE (reference sequence). This CDR3 contains 14 residues. V dropped 4 bases and J dropped 3; count of bases not matched to a gene: 5. The CDR3 loop reads CASSLRQGTDTQYF. CDR3 sequence (DNA): TGTGCCAGCAGCCTTAGACAGGGAACAGATACGCAGTATTTT.

CDR3 coding DNA: TGTGCCAGCAGTGAATCCCCGTTATGGGACCTCCACTTT. Its translation is CASSESPLWDLHF. The V and J genes are TRBV6-1 and TRBJ1-6, with D unclear. V lost 2 bases to trimming and J lost 15 bases, with 14 bases between them. This CDR3 region has 13 residues. The germline V gene encodes CDR1 MNHNS and CDR2 SASEGT.

There are a few counts of this clone. The rearrangement uses TRBV7-9 and TRBJ1-4; D is perhaps TRBD1 (6 bases). The CDR3 has 14 residues. Trimming removed 3 bases from V and 8 bases from J, with 13 bases in between. Looked up from germline, CDR1 is SEHNR and CDR2 is FQNEAQ (reference sequence). The chain's CDR3 is CASSFPNRGEKLFF. Written as DNA, the CDR3 is TGTGCCAGCAGCTTCCCTAATAGGGGGGAAAAACTGTTTTTT.

The rearrangement uses TRBV5-1 and TRBJ1-2; 7 bases map to TRBD1. Trimming at V came to 3 bases and at J to 0 bases, leaving 2 bases not matched to a gene. The length of the CDR3 is 14 residues. Germline V gives CDR1 SGHRS, CDR2 YFSETQ. This CDR3 is CASSSGGTNYGYTF. Here the CDR3 DNA reads TGCGCCAGCAGCTCAGGGGGTACTAACTATGGCTACACCTTC.

V gene TRBV5-1 combines with J gene TRBJ2-1; D unclear. Trimming took off 5 bases at V and 0 bases at J, with 6 bases between the two ends. Germline V gene lookup returns CDR1 SGHRS and CDR2 YFSETQ. This CDR3 is 13 amino acids long. The CDR3 bases are TGCGCCAGCAGTTCTAGCTCCTACAATGAGCAGTTCTTC. Its translation is CASSSSSYNEQFF.

This chain joins TRBV6-5 and TRBJ1-1; D gene ambiguous. CDR3 length: 15 residues. Germline V gives CDR1 MNHEY, CDR2 SVGAGI. V was shortened by 4 bases and J by 0 bases, with 12 bases between the two germline ends. The CDR3 DNA reads as TGTGCCAGCAGTTTGACCGTTCCCCTGAACACTGAAGCTTTCTTT. The encoded protein is CASSLTVPLNTEAFF.

V gene TRBV16 combines with J gene TRBJ1-2; 10 bases line up with TRBD1. The CDR3 covers 14 residues. V lost 4 bases to trimming and J lost 8 bases; unmatched junction nucleotides: 7. Germline-derived CDR1 and CDR2 are KGHSY and FQNENV. The CDR3 is CASSPLGQGNGYTF. The CDR3 DNA follows: TGTGCCAGCAGCCCCTTGGGACAGGGGAACGGCTACACCTTC. The entire variable domain, with the rest obtained from reference TRBV16 and TRBJ1-2, is as follows: GEEVAQTPKHLVRGEGQKAKLYCAPIKGHSYVFWYQQVLKNEFKFLISFQNENVFDETGMPKERFSAKCLPNSPCSLEIQATKLEDSAVYFCASSPLGQGNGYTFGSGTRLTVV.

The rearrangement uses TRBV7-6 and TRBJ1-5; 8 positions match TRBD1. Germline V CDR1 and CDR2: SGHVS, FNYEAQ. This CDR3 is 14 amino acids long. Trimming at V came to 4 bases and at J to 7 bases, leaving 6 bases not matched to a gene. This chain's CDR3 is CASSSTGVGQPQHF. CDR3 bases: TGTGCCAGCAGCTCGACAGGGGTTGGACAGCCCCAGCATTTT.